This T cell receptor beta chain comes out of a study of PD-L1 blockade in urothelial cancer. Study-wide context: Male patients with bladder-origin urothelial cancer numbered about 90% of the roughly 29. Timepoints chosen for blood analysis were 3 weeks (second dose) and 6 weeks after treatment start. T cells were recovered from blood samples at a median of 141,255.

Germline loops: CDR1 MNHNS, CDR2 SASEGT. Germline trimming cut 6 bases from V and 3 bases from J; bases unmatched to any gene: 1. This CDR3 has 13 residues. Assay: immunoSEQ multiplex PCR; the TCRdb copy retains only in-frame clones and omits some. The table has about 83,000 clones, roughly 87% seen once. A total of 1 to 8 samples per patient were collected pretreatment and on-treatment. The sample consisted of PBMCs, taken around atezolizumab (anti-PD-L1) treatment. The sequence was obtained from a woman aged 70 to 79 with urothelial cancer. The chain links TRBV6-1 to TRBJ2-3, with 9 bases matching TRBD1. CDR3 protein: CASRTGGTDTQYF. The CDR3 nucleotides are TGTGCCAGCAGGACAGGGGGAACAGATACGCAGTATTTT.